The rows below give T cell receptor beta chains drawn from one sample of a study of blood T cells in healthy people across ages. From the 5' RACE reads, TCRdb called clonotypes with MiXCR, one entry per CDR3 protein. There are more than 800,000 distinct CDR3 sequences in the sample; under 35% occur only once, and 17% lies in the top ten. The sequencing sample was made of blood. The receptors derive from a woman of 80 years or more in good health. CDR3s include the opening cysteine and the closing phenylalanine or tryptophan. The D gene is left open where the match is weak. Only some rows state a clone size, as once, few, many or a class for expanded clones.

j_gene	v_gene	abundance	d_gene	CDR3nt	CDR3aa
TRBJ1-2	TRBV25-1	NA	NA	TGTGCCAGCAGTGAAGGAGGAGGTGGCTACACCTTC	CASSEGGGGYTF
TRBJ2-5	TRBV27	few	TRBD1	TGTGCCAGCAGGGGACAGGGGGCGTTCCAAGAGACCCAGTACTTC	CASRGQGAFQETQYF
TRBJ2-7	TRBV28	few	NA	TGTGCCAGCAGTTCCAACAGGGTGCCGTACTTC	CASSSNRVPYF
TRBJ1-1	TRBV7-2	few	NA	TGTGCCAGCAGCTTACGCCGAACGGAGAAGCCAGCTTTCTTT	CASSLRRTEKPAFF
TRBJ2-2	TRBV11-2	NA	NA	TGTGCCAGCAGCCCCTACCCAAGGGTCTTAACCGGGGAGCTGTTTTTT	CASSPYPRVLTGELFF
TRBJ2-3	TRBV6-2/TRBV6-3	many	TRBD2	TGTGCCAGCAGTTACTCGACTAGCCTAGCGGGGGTGGCAGATACGCAGTATTTT	CASSYSTSLAGVADTQYF
TRBJ2-1	TRBV3-1	many	NA	TGTGCCAGCAGTCTTACTGGGACCTTCTCCTACAATGAGCAGTTCTTC	CASSLTGTFSYNEQFF
TRBJ1-4	TRBV2	NA	TRBD1	TGTGCCAGCAGTACACAGACACAGGGGAAAAAACTGTTTTTT	CASSTQTQGKKLFF
TRBJ2-5	TRBV2	few	NA	TGTGCCAGCGGTTCTATGGAGGAGACCCAGTACTTC	CASGSMEETQYF
TRBJ1-2	TRBV20-1	many	NA	TGCAGTGCTAGCCCGGGACACGTTAACTATGGCTACACCTTC	CSASPGHVNYGYTF
TRBJ1-5	TRBV7-7	NA	NA	TGTGCCAGCAGCCAAAACCAGGACACCTATAGCAATCAGCCCCAGCATTTT	CASSQNQDTYSNQPQHF
TRBJ2-3	TRBV7-2	NA	TRBD2	TGTGCCAGCAGCTTACGCCTACTAGCGGGGAGCACAGATACGCAGTATTTT	CASSLRLLAGSTDTQYF
TRBJ2-7	TRBV24-1	once	TRBD1	TGTGCCACCAGTGATTTTTGGAGGTCGGACAGGGTGAACCCAACTCCATACGAGCAGTACTTC	CATSDFWRSDRVNPTPYEQYF
TRBJ2-6	TRBV20-1	many	NA	TGCAGTGCTAGAGAGGGAAGCTCTGGGGCCAACGTCCTGACTTTC	CSAREGSSGANVLTF
TRBJ2-3	TRBV12-3/TRBV12-4	few	NA	TGTGCCAGCGGCTACACCCAGGGGTCGGGAGATACGCAGTATTTT	CASGYTQGSGDTQYF
TRBJ1-2	TRBV5-5	many	NA	TGTGCCAGCAGCTCAGATACGCAGGGGCTGTCGGGCTACACCTTC	CASSSDTQGLSGYTF
TRBJ2-6	TRBV3-1	many	NA	TGTGCCAGCAGCCCAGACAAGTTTTTCTCTGGGGCCAACGTCCTGACTTTC	CASSPDKFFSGANVLTF
TRBJ2-3	TRBV12-3/TRBV12-4	NA	NA	TGTGCCAGCACCTTAGGGGGGGGAGCGGATGCGGAATATTTT	CASTLGGGADAEYF
TRBJ1-4	TRBV3-1	few	NA	TGTGCCAGCAGCCAAGAAAGGGTGTTGGCTAATGAAAAACTGTTTTTT	CASSQERVLANEKLFF
TRBJ2-5	TRBV6-2/TRBV6-3	NA	TRBD2	TGTGCCAGCAGTTACTCGGGTCTAGCGGGCCTTCACTTC	CASSYSGLAGLHF
TRBJ2-1	TRBV9	many	TRBD2	TGTGCCAGCAGCACGCGCGGGACTACAAACAATGAGCAGTTCTTC	CASSTRGTTNNEQFF
TRBJ2-4	TRBV29-1	many	NA	TGCAGCGTTGATTGGAAGGGGACGAACATTCAGTACTTC	CSVDWKGTNIQYF
TRBJ2-5	TRBV20-1	many	TRBD2	TGCAGTGCCGGGGGGGGACGGGAGACCCAGTACTTC	CSAGGGRETQYF
TRBJ1-2	TRBV18	NA	NA	TGTGCCGGCTCACCACAATTTCGGGGCTGGAGCGGTGGCTACACCTTC	CAGSPQFRGWSGGYTF
TRBJ1-4	TRBV18	NA	TRBD1	TGTGCCAGCTCACTACGGGACAGGGAGAAACTGTTTTTT	CASSLRDREKLFF
TRBJ2-4	TRBV7-2	NA	NA	TGTGCCAGCAGCTTATACCAGAGCATTCAGTACTTC	CASSLYQSIQYF
TRBJ1-2	TRBV7-2	many	TRBD1	TGTGCCAGCGACAGGGTCTATGGCTACACCTTC	CASDRVYGYTF
TRBJ1-2	TRBV6-2/TRBV6-3	NA	NA	TGTGCCAGCAGTTACGCCCTAGGACAGACCTATGGCTACACCTTC	CASSYALGQTYGYTF
TRBJ1-4	TRBV20-1	many	NA	TGCAGTGCTAGGGAGCTTGCAACTAATGAAAAACTGTTTTTT	CSARELATNEKLFF
TRBJ1-2	TRBV11-3	once	TRBD1	TGTGCCAGCAGCCCGAGGACAGGGTTTGGGAGCTATGGCTACACCTTC	CASSPRTGFGSYGYTF
TRBJ1-2	TRBV12-3/TRBV12-4	NA	NA	TGTGCCAGCAGTTCCACGGGGGCCGGCTACACCTTC	CASSSTGAGYTF
TRBJ2-3	TRBV6-1	many	NA	TGTGCCAACAACCGGGACGGAGCTAGCACAGATACGCAGTATTTT	CANNRDGASTDTQYF
TRBJ1-2	TRBV29-1	many	NA	TGCAGCGTTGAGATCGGCTATGGCTACACCTTC	CSVEIGYGYTF
TRBJ2-5	TRBV27	NA	NA	TGTGCCAGCAGCTCTGAGCGGTGGGAGACCCAGTACTTC	CASSSERWETQYF
TRBJ1-2	TRBV4-1	NA	NA	TGCGCCAGCAGCCAAGATTCCGGGGGATCGCGCCCGAATGGCTACACCTTC	CASSQDSGGSRPNGYTF
TRBJ2-5	TRBV7-8	once	TRBD2	TGTGCCAGCAGCCTTGCAAGCGGGGTCTCCTACAATGAGCAGTACTTC	CASSLASGVSYNEQYF
TRBJ2-1	TRBV10-1	NA	TRBD1	TGCGCCAGCAGTGAGCCCGAGACAGGGTCCTACAATGAGCAGTTCTTC	CASSEPETGSYNEQFF
TRBJ1-6	TRBV18	NA	TRBD1	TGTGCCAGCTCACCTGAAACAGGGGCGAATAATTCACCCCCCCACTTT	CASSPETGANNSPPHF
TRBJ2-4	TRBV29-1	many	NA	TGCAGCGTTGACGGCGCCAAAAACATTCAGTACTTC	CSVDGAKNIQYF
TRBJ2-6	TRBV2	many	NA	TGTGCCAGCAGTGAGAATTTCTCTGGGGCCAACGTCCTGACTTTC	CASSENFSGANVLTF